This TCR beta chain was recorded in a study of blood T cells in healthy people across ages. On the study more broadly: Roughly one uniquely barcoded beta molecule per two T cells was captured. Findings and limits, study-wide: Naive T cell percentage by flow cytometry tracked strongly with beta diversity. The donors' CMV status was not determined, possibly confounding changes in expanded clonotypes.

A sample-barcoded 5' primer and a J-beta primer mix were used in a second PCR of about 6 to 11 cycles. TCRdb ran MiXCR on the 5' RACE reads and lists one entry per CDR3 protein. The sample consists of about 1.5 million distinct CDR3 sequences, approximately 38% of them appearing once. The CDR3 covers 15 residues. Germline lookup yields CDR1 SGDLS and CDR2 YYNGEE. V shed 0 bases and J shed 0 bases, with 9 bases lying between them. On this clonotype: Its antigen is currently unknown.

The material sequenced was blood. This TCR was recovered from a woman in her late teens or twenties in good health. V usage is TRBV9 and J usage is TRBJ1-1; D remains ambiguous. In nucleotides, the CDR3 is TGTGCCAGCAGCGTAGAGCCGGTAATGAACACTGAAGCTTTCTTT. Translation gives CASSVEPVMNTEAFF.